Listed below are T cell receptor beta chains from one sample, sequenced in a study of CD8+ T cells in alopecia areata. TCRdb's copy holds only in-frame clones and misses some; the assay was immunoSEQ multiplex PCR. The data contain approximately 100,000 clones, approximately 90% of them singletons. Sequencing used CD8+ T cells sorted from blood, obtained around week 34, from a patient treated with tofacitinib. The receptors come from a human donor with alopecia areata. Each CDR3 is given without its conserved first and last residue. Fields, in order: J gene, V gene, CDR3 protein.

j_call: TRBJ2-1
v_call: TRBV27
cdr3_aa: ASSLSSSGIGAYNEQF

j_call: TRBJ2-1
v_call: TRBV9
cdr3_aa: ASSPGGTSLNNEQF

j_call: TRBJ2-7
v_call: TRBV27
cdr3_aa: ASSSSGGSYEQY

j_call: TRBJ2-7
v_call: TRBV11-2
cdr3_aa: ASSPYIPVGEQY

j_call: TRBJ1-5
v_call: TRBV6-5
cdr3_aa: ASGVGFGNQPQH

j_call: TRBJ2-7
v_call: TRBV28
cdr3_aa: ASRMDSSYEQY

j_call: TRBJ2-3
v_call: TRBV27
cdr3_aa: ASSMPGQGTTDTQY

j_call: TRBJ2-5
v_call: TRBV11-2
cdr3_aa: ASSLDWAPQETQY

j_call: TRBJ2-7
v_call: TRBV6-1
cdr3_aa: ASSEGTGGYEQY

j_call: TRBJ2-3
v_call: TRBV10-3
cdr3_aa: AISESTVGSPGTSGKSDTQY

j_call: TRBJ2-2
v_call: TRBV19
cdr3_aa: ASSMASTGELF

j_call: TRBJ2-5
v_call: TRBV11-2
cdr3_aa: ASSLAPGETQY

j_call: TRBJ2-4
v_call: TRBV7-9
cdr3_aa: ASSADRAAQY

j_call: TRBJ2-1
v_call: TRBV29-1
cdr3_aa: SVEVSLWEQF

j_call: TRBJ1-3
v_call: TRBV6-5
cdr3_aa: ASRRDTGSGNTIY

j_call: TRBJ1-5
v_call: TRBV5-1
cdr3_aa: ASSPIGTDNQPQH

j_call: TRBJ2-1
v_call: TRBV6-1
cdr3_aa: ASSPGTSPYNEQF

j_call: TRBJ2-7
v_call: TRBV13
cdr3_aa: ASSLEDSHEQY

j_call: TRBJ1-6
v_call: TRBV29-1
cdr3_aa: SVLEAGEDSPLH

j_call: TRBJ2-2
v_call: TRBV7-2
cdr3_aa: ASSLTGELF

j_call: TRBJ1-4
v_call: TRBV5-1
cdr3_aa: ASSPGVREGRYEKLF

j_call: TRBJ2-7
v_call: TRBV2
cdr3_aa: ASSAGTGNLYEQY

j_call: TRBJ2-7
v_call: TRBV7-9
cdr3_aa: ASSKTSGRNYEQY

j_call: TRBJ2-7
v_call: TRBV4-1
cdr3_aa: ASSQEGGPSYEQY

j_call: TRBJ1-1
v_call: TRBV4-1
cdr3_aa: ASSPLGQRYTEAF

j_call: TRBJ1-1
v_call: TRBV13
cdr3_aa: ASSLGQEYMNTEAF

j_call: TRBJ1-5
v_call: TRBV15
cdr3_aa: ATSRDRGQGQPQH

j_call: TRBJ2-1
v_call: TRBV5-1
cdr3_aa: ASSKRDRSSYNEQF

j_call: TRBJ1-1
v_call: TRBV13
cdr3_aa: ASSDTVETF

j_call: TRBJ2-2
v_call: TRBV29-1
cdr3_aa: SVVRAGELF

j_call: TRBJ2-1
v_call: TRBV5-1
cdr3_aa: ASSLALNNEQF

j_call: TRBJ1-4
v_call: TRBV9
cdr3_aa: ASSVDDRYNEKLF

j_call: TRBJ2-1
v_call: TRBV27
cdr3_aa: ASSLQNNEQF

j_call: TRBJ1-5
v_call: TRBV15
cdr3_aa: ATSSLAQGSSQPQH

j_call: TRBJ2-1
v_call: TRBV7-7
cdr3_aa: ASSLNLGQDYNEQF

j_call: TRBJ2-7
v_call: TRBV7-9
cdr3_aa: ASSLGGLYEQY

j_call: TRBJ2-7
v_call: TRBV25-1
cdr3_aa: ASSEPGRSSYEQY

j_call: TRBJ2-3
v_call: TRBV6-1
cdr3_aa: ASTKADTQY

j_call: TRBJ2-1
v_call: TRBV7-9
cdr3_aa: ASSLPNEQF

j_call: TRBJ2-3
v_call: TRBV19
cdr3_aa: ASSIASTDTQY

j_call: TRBJ2-7
v_call: TRBV5-1
cdr3_aa: ASSPSAPYGQY

j_call: TRBJ1-1
v_call: TRBV5-5
cdr3_aa: ASSLEGENTEAF

j_call: TRBJ2-1
v_call: TRBV2
cdr3_aa: ASSELSGGPYNEQF

j_call: TRBJ2-7
v_call: TRBV7-6
cdr3_aa: ASSPEPGLLATYEQY

j_call: TRBJ2-7
v_call: TRBV16
cdr3_aa: ASSQWWDGYEQY

j_call: TRBJ2-5
v_call: TRBV19
cdr3_aa: ASSYAGTQY

j_call: TRBJ2-3
v_call: TRBV19
cdr3_aa: ARPLTRSTDTQY

j_call: TRBJ2-7
v_call: TRBV7-3
cdr3_aa: ASSLMGERVYEQY

j_call: TRBJ1-2
v_call: TRBV6-5
cdr3_aa: ASSYAGTGFNYGYT

j_call: TRBJ2-7
v_call: TRBV10-3
cdr3_aa: AISDRPYEQY

j_call: TRBJ1-2
v_call: TRBV6-1
cdr3_aa: AGDREEDYGYT

j_call: TRBJ2-7
v_call: TRBV19
cdr3_aa: ASRQANNPSYEQY